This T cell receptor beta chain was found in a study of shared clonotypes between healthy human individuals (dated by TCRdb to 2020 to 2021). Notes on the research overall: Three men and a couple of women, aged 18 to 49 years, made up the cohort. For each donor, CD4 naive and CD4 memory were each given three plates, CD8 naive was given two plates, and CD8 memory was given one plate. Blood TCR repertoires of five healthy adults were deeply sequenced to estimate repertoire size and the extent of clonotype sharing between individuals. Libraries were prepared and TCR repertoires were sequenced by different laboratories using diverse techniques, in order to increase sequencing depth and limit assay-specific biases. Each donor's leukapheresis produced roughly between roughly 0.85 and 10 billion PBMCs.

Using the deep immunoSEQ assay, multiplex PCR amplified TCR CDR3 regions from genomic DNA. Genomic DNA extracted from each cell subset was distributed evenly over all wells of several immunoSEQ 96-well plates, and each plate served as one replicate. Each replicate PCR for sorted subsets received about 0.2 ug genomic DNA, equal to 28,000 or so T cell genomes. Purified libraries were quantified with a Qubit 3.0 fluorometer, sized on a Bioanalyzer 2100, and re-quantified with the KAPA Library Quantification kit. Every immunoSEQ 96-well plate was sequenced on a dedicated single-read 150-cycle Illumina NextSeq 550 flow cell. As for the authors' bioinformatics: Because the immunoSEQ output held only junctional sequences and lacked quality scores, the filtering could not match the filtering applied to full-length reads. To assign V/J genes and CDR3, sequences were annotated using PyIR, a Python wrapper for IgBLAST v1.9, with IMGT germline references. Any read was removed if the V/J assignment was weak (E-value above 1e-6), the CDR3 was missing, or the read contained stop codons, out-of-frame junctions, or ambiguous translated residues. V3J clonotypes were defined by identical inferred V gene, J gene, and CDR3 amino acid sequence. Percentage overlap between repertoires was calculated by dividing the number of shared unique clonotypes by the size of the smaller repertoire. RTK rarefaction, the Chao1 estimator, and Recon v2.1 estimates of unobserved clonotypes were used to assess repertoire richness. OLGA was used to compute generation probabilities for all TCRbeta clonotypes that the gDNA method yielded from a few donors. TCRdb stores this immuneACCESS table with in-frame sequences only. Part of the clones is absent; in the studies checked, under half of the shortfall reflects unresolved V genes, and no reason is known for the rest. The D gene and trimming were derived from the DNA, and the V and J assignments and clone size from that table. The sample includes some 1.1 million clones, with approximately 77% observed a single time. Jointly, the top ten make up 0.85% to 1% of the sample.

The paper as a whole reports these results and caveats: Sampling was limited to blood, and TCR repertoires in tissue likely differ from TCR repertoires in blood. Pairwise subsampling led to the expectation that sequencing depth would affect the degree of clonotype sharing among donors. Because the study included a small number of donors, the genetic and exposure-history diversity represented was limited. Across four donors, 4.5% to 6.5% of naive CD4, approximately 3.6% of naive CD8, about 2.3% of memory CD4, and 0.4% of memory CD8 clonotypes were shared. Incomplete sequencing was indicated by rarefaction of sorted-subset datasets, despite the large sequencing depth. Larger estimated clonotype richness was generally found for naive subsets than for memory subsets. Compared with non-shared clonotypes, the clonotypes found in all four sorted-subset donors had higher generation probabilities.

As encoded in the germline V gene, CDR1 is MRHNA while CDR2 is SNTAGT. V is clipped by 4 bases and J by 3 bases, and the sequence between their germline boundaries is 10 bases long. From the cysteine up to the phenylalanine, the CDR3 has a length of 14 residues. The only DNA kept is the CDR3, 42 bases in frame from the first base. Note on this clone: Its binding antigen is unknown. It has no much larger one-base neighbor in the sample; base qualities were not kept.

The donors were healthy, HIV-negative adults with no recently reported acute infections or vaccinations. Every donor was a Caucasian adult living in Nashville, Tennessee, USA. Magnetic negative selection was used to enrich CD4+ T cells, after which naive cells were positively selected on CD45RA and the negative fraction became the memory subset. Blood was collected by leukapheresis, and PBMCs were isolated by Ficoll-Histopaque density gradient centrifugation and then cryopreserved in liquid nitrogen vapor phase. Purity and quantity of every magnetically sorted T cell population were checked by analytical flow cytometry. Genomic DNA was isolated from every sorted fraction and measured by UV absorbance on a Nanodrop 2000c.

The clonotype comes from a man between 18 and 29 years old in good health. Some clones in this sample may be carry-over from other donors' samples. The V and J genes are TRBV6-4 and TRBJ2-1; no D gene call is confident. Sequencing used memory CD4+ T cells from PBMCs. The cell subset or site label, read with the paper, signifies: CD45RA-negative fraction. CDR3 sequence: CASSVSSYYNEQFF. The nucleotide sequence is TGTGCCAGCAGTGTTAGCTCCTACTACAATGAGCAGTTCTTC.